This TCR beta chain was recovered during a study of vaccination and CD4 T cells after COVID-19. Study-wide context: Participants, all vaccine recipients, received two doses of either BNT162b2 or mRNA-1273.

The treatment was: 10-day PBMC culture with coronavirus spike peptide pools or control peptides (ViraFEST assay). ViraFEST used peptide pools to expand antigen-specific T cells, then sequenced TCRs. Concerning this clonotype: What it binds is not known.

CDR1 DFQATT and CDR2 SNEGSKA come from the germline V gene (reference sequence). This CDR3 is built from 15 residues. V dropped 3 bases and J dropped 2; count of bases not matched to a gene: 6. Cultured CD4+ T-cell DNA underwent Oncomine TCR Beta short-read sequencing. It was from cultured CD4+ T cells that genomic DNA was extracted. TCRdb called the PCR reads again in MiXCR, with one record for every CDR3 protein. The sample shows about 15,000 distinct CDR3 sequences, about 39% of them seen only once. This sample comprised CD4+ T cells from blood, cultured in vitro, obtained before SARS-CoV-2 vaccination. The chain employs TRBV20-1 and TRBJ1-5, with 8 bases identical to TRBD1. The TCR sequence derives from a human donor who had recovered from COVID-19. In nucleotides, the CDR3 is TGCAGTGCTAGTCACCCAGGGGGCGGCAATCAGCCCCAGCATTTT. As protein: CSASHPGGGNQPQHF.